This T cell receptor (beta chain) was profiled in a study of identical twins (dated by TCRdb to about 2016). Notes on the research overall: To test whether fetal clonotypes persist, this study deep-sequenced TCR alpha and beta repertoires from monozygotic twins, from unrelated adults of various ages, and from cord blood. To rule out contamination, replicate twin experiments were performed at different times with different library preparation protocols.

Library construction relied on 5' RACE. This sample was sequenced with an Illumina HiSeq 2000. A universal primer binding site was added through template switching, and the final cDNA carried a unique molecular identifier so that TCR cDNA molecules could be counted accurately. Specific primers in the conserved constant-segment region were used to synthesize first-strand cDNA for TCR alpha and beta chains. To control for contamination, every cDNA library was double barcoded, receiving both a SMART-Mk sample barcode and Illumina barcodes. TruSeq adapter sequences and Illumina sample barcodes were added in two successive PCR steps. The TCR alpha and beta cDNA libraries were sequenced on the Illumina HiSeq platform using custom primers. The study's own analysis went as follows. Raw reads were processed with MiGEC to extract unique molecular identifiers, and MiXCR was used to determine CDR3 positions. Recombination models were inferred per individual with the repgenHMM and IGoR tools using an EM algorithm. Shared clonotype analysis was performed with the tcR package in R, normalizing sharing by the product of cloneset sizes. To study raw recombination free of thymic and clonal selection effects, out-of-frame nonproductive sequences were analyzed. The raw public reads went through TCRdb reprocessing: fastp at Q25, MiXCR clone calling, in-frame beta chains kept. CDR3 protein duplicates are merged, each entry listing the most common genes and DNA. TCRdb assigned the V and J calls; the authors' analysis was not used. This sample holds more than 400,000 distinct CDR3 sequences; 13% to 15% were observed only once. The ten largest make up 0.44% of the sample.

As for this clonotype: Its recognized antigen is unknown. Base quality data are lacking; no much larger clone is found one base away.

The CDR3 goes from the cysteine to the phenylalanine over 15 residues. The sequence is cut down to CDR3 DNA, 45 bases in frame from base 1. V gives up 1 base and J gives up 4 bases, and the segment between their germline ends measures 9 bases. CDR1 is given as SGHRS and CDR2 as YFSETQ, both from the germline V gene. Points the paper makes about the study in general: Recombination models systematically underestimated out-of-frame TCR alpha sharing in monozygotic twins but agreed with sharing between unrelated individuals. The excess sharing between twins in beta out-of-frame sequences was weaker because fewer shared sequences reduced the signal-to-noise ratio. Because the same donors could not be followed over many years, the conclusions depended on cross-sectional statistical analysis. Compared with coincidental sharing between unrelated individuals, an excess of low generation-probability sequences was observed among out-of-frame TCR alpha sequences shared between twins. Zero-insertion analyses could be partly confounded by invariant T cells such as MAIT and iNKT, although diverse VJ usage argued against such confounding for most clonotypes. Abundant cord blood beta clonotypes carried fewer insertions; young adult naive repertoires showed a weaker similar trend, while memory repertoires showed none.

Only healthy Caucasian donors were included. The twin cohort comprised three pairs of female monozygotic twins, all aged roughly 18 to 30 years. Positive isolation kits from Invitrogen were used to isolate CD4+ and CD8+ T cell populations. Separately, the same data were catalogued under a study of yellow fever vaccine responses in identical twins. The second paper further reports: The T cell response to vaccination in identical twins was reported by the authors to appear partly convergent and partly personalized. The study precisely tracked vaccine-responding T cell clones in identical twins.

The sample comprised CD4+ T cells sorted from blood. Recombination linked TRBV5-1 to TRBJ2-6; no D gene is confidently identified. The TCR originated in a woman younger than 30 in good health. The CDR3 protein: CASSLSYGGANVLTF. The bases are TGCGCCAGCAGCTTGTCTTATGGCGGGGCCAACGTCCTGACTTTC.